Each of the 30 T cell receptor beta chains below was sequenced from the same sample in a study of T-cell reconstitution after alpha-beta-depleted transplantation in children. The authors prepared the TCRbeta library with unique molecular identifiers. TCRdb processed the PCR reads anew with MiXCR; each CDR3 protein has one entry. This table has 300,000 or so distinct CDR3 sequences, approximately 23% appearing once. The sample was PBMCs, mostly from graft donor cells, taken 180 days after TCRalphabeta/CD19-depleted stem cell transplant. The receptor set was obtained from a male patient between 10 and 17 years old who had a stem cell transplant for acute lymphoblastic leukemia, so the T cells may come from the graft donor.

In DNA form, the CDR3 reads TGCAGCGTTGACGTGGACAGGGTCGGCTACACCTTC. Translation: CSVDVDRVGYTF. V usage is TRBV29-1 and J usage is TRBJ1-2; the match to TRBD1 covers 8 bases. The CDR3 length is 12 residues. V dropped 3 bases and J dropped 8; count of bases not matched to a gene: 5. Germline CDR1 reads SQVTM; CDR2 reads ANQGSEA.

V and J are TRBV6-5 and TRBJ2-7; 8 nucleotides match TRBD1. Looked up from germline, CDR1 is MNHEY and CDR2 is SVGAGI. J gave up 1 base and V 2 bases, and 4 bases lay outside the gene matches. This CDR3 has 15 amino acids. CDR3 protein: CASSYRDRGSYEQYF. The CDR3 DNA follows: TGTGCCAGCAGTTACCGAGACAGGGGTTCCTACGAGCAGTACTTC.

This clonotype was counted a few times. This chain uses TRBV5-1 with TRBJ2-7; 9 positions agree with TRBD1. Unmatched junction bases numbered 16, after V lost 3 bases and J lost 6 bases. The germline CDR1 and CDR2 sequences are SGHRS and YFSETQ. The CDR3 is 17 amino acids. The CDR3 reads CASSSSTGGGLYSEQYF. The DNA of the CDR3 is TGCGCCAGCAGCTCCTCCACAGGGGGCGGCCTATACTCCGAGCAGTACTTC.

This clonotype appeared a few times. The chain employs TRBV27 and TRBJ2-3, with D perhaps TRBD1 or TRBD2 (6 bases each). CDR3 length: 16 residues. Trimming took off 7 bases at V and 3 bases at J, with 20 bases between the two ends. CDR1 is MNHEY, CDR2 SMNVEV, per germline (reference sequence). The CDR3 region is CASTAYGGLTTDTQYF. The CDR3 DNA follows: TGTGCCAGCACTGCCTACGGGGGCCTTACAACAGATACGCAGTATTTT.

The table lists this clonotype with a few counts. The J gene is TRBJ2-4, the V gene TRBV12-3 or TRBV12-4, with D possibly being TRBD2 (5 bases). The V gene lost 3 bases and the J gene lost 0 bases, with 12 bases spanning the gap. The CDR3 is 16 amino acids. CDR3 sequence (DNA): TGTGCCAGCAGTTTGACCGGAGGCTTAGCCAAAAACATTCAGTACTTC. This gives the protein CASSLTGGLAKNIQYF.

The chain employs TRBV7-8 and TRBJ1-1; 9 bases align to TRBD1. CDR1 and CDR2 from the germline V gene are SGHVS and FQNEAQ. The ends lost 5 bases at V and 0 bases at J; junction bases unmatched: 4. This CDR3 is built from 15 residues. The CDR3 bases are TGTGCCAGCAGCCAGGGACAGGGCATGAACACTGAAGCTTTCTTT. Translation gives CASSQGQGMNTEAFF.

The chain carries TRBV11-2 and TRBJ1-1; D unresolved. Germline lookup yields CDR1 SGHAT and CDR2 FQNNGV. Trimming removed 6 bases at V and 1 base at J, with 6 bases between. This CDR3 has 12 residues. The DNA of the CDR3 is TGTGCCAGCAGATTTCAGAACACTGAAGCTTTCTTT. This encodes CASRFQNTEAFF.

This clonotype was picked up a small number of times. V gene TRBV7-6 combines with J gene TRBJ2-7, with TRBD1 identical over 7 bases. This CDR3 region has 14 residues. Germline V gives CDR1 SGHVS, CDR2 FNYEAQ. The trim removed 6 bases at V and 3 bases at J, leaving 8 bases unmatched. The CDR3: CASSKSTGIYEQYF. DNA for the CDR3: TGTGCCAGCAGTAAGTCGACAGGGATCTACGAGCAGTACTTC.

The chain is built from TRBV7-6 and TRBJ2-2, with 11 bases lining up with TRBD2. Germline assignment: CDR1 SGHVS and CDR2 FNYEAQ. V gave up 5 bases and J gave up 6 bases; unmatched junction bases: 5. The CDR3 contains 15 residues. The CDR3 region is CASSEGTSGAGELFF. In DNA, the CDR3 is TGTGCCAGCAGCGAAGGGACTAGCGGTGCCGGGGAGCTGTTTTTT.

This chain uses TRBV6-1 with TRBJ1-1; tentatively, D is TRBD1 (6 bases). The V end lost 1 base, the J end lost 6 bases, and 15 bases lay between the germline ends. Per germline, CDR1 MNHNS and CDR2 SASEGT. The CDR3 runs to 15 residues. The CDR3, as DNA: TGTGCCAGCAGTGAAGGGTATCCGGGACACCCTGAAGCTTTCTTT. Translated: CASSEGYPGHPEAFF.

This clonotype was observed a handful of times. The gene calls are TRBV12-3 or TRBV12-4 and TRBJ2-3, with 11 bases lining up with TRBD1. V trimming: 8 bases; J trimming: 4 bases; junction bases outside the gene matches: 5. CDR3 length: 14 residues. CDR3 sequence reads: CASGQGAGADTQYF. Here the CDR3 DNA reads TGTGCCAGCGGACAGGGGGCCGGGGCAGATACGCAGTATTTT.

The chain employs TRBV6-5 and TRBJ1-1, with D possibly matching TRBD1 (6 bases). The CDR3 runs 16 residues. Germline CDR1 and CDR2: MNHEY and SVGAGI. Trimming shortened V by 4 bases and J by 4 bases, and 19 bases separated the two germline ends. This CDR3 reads CASSSWTARRGTEAFF. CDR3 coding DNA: TGTGCCAGCAGTTCTTGGACAGCCAGGAGGGGCACTGAAGCTTTCTTT.

CDR3 nucleotides: TGTGCCAGCAGCTTCGGACAGGGTTGGGACACTGAAGCTTTCTTT. Encoded protein: CASSFGQGWDTEAFF. The genes are TRBV5-6 and TRBJ1-1, with 8 bases fitting TRBD1. This CDR3 has 15 amino acids. V was clipped by 2 bases and J by 3 bases; unmatched bases: 6. In germline, CDR1 is SGHDT, CDR2 YYEEEE.

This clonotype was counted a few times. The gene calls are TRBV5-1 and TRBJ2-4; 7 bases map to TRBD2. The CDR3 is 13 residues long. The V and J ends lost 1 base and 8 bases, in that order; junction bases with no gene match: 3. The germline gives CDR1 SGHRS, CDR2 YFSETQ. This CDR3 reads CASSLQRDHIQYF. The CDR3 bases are TGCGCCAGCAGCTTGCAGCGGGACCACATTCAGTACTTC.

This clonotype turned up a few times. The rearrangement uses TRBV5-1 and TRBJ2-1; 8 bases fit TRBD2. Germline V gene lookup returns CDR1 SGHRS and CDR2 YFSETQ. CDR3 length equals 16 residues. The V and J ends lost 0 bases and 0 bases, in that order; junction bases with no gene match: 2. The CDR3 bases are TGCGCCAGCAGCTTGGCTAGCGGGTTCTCCTACAATGAGCAGTTCTTC. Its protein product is CASSLASGFSYNEQFF.

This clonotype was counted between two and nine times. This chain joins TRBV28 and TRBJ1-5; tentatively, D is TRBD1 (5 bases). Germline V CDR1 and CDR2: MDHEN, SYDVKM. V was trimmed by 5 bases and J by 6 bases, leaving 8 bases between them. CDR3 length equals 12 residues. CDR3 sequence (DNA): TGTGCCAGCAGTGGGGGTCGTCAGCCCCAGCATTTT. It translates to CASSGGRQPQHF.

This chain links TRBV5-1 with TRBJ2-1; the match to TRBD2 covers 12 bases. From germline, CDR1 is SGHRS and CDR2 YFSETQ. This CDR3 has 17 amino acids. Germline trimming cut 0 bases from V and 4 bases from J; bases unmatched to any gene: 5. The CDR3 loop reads CASSLVLAGGIYNEQFF. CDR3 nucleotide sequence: TGCGCCAGCAGCTTGGTCCTAGCGGGAGGGATATACAATGAGCAGTTCTTC.

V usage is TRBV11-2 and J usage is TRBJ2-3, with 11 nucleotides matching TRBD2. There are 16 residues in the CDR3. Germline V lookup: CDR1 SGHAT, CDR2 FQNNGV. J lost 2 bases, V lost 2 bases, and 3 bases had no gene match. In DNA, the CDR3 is TGTGCCAGCAGCTTAACTAGCGGGAGTAACACAGATACGCAGTATTTT. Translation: CASSLTSGSNTDTQYF.

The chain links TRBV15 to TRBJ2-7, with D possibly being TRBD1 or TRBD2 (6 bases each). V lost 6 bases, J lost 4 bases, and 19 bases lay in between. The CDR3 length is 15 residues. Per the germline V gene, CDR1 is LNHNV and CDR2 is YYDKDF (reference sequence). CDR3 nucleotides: TGTGCCACCAGTACGAGGGGGGCCTCGATGTACGAGCAGTACTTC. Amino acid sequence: CATSTRGASMYEQYF.

This chain's CDR3 is CASSLSKARIQPQHF. In DNA, the CDR3 is TGTGCCAGCAGTTTATCGAAGGCGAGGATTCAGCCCCAGCATTTT. The chain carries TRBV27 and TRBJ1-5, with no clear D. The germline CDR1 and CDR2 sequences are MNHEY and SMNVEV (reference sequence). The CDR3 contains 15 residues. V was shortened by 0 bases and J by 6 bases, with 12 bases between the two germline ends.

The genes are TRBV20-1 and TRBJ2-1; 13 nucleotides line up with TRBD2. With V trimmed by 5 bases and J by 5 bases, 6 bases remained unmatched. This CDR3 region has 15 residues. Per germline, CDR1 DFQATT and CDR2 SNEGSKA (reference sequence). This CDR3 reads CSAFGLAGEDNEQFF. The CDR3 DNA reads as TGCAGTGCTTTTGGACTAGCGGGAGAGGACAATGAGCAGTTCTTC.

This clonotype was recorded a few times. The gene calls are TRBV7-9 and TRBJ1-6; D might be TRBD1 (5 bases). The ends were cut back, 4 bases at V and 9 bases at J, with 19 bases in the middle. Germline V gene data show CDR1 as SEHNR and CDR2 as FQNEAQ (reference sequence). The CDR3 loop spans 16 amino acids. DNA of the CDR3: TGTGCCAGCAGCTCCCGGGACCCAAGGGCGACTTCACCCCTCCACTTT. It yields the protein CASSSRDPRATSPLHF.

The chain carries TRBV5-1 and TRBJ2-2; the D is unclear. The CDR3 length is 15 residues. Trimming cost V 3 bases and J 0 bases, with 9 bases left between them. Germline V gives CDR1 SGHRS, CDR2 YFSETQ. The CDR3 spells CASSSPLANTGELFF. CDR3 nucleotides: TGCGCCAGCAGCTCCCCCTTAGCGAACACCGGGGAGCTGTTTTTT.

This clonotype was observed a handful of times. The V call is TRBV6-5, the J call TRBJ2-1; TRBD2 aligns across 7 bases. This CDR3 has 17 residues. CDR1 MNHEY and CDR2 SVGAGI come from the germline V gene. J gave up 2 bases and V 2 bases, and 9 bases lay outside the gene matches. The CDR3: CASSYGLASGAYNEQFF. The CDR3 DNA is TGTGCCAGCAGTTACGGGTTGGCTAGCGGAGCCTACAATGAGCAGTTCTTC.

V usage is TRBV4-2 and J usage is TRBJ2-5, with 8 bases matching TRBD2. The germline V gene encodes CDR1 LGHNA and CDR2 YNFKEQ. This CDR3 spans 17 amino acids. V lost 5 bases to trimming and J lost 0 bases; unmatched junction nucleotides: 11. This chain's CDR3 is CASSAVQGREDQETQYF. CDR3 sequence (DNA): TGTGCCAGCAGCGCCGTACAAGGGCGGGAGGACCAAGAGACCCAGTACTTC.

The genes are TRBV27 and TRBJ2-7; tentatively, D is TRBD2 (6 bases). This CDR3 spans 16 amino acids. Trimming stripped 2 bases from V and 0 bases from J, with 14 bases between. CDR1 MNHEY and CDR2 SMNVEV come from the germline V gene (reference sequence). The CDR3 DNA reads TGTGCCAGCAGTTTAAGGTGGGGAGGAAGCTCCTACGAGCAGTACTTC. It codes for CASSLRWGGSSYEQYF.

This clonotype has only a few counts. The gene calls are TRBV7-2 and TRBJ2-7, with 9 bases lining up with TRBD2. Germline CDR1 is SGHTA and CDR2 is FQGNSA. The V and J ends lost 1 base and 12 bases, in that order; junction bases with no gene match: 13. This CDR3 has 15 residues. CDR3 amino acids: CASSLVALAGPIGYF. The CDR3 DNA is TGTGCCAGCAGCTTAGTAGCCCTAGCGGGACCCATTGGGTACTTC.

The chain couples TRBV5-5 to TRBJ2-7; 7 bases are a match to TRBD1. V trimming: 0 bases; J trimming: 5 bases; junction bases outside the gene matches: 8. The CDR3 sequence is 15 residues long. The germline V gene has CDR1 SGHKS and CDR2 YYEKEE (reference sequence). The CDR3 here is CASSLAPDRAHEQYF. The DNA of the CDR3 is TGTGCCAGCAGCTTGGCACCCGACAGGGCCCACGAGCAGTACTTC.

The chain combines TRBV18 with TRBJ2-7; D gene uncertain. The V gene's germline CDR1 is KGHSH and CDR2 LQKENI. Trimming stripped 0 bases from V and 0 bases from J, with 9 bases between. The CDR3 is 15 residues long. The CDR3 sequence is CASSPPMGFSYEQYF. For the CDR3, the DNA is TGTGCCAGCTCACCACCGATGGGGTTCTCCTACGAGCAGTACTTC.

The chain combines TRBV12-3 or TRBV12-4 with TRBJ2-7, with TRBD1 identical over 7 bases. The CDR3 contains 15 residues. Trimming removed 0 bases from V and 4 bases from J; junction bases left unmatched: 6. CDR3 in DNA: TGTGCCAGCAGTTTAGCGTACGGACAGGTTTACGAGCAGTACTTC. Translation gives CASSLAYGQVYEQYF.